The next 17 T cell receptor beta chains were all read from a single sample in a study of control samples from healthy donors and cancer patients. Sequenced by immunoSEQ multiplex PCR; TCRdb stores in-frame clones only, minus some. The top ten clones hold almost 6% of a sample with 57,000 or so clones, about 90% of them seen once. The source material was PBMCs. These receptors were taken from a man between 60 and 75 years old with colorectal cancer.

The chain uses TRBV11-2 and TRBJ2-5, with TRBD1 matching over 7 bases. Germline loops: CDR1 SGHAT, CDR2 FQNNGV. The ends lost 0 bases at V and 5 bases at J; junction bases unmatched: 6. The CDR3 runs to 15 residues. In DNA form, the CDR3 reads TGTGCCAGCAGCTTAGATGGGACAGCGAGGGAGACCCAGTACTTC. This encodes CASSLDGTARETQYF. Using reference TRBV11-2 and TRBJ2-5 for the parts outside the CDR3, the full variable domain is EAGVAQSPRYKIIEKRQSVAFWCNPISGHATLYWYQQILGQGPKLLIQFQNNGVVDDSQLPKDRFSAERLKGVDSTLKIQPAKLEDSAVYLCASSLDGTARETQYFGPGTRLLVL.

The DNA for the CDR3 is TGTGCCAGCAGACCACAAGGGCGGGGAGAAACTGAAGCTTTCTTT. This codes for CASRPQGRGETEAFF. V and J are TRBV28 and TRBJ1-1; D not certain. The V gene's germline CDR1 is MDHEN and CDR2 SYDVKM. V shed 6 bases and J shed 5 bases, with 19 bases lying between them. This CDR3 spans 15 amino acids.

The chain joins TRBV11-3 to TRBJ2-3; D is possibly TRBD1 (6 bases). Trimming stripped 1 base from V and 14 bases from J, with 16 bases between. The germline CDR1 and CDR2 sequences are SGHNT and YENEEA. The CDR3 has 13 residues. Here the CDR3 DNA reads TGTGCCAGCAGCTTAGCAACACAGGGTATAAGGTATTTT. It specifies CASSLATQGIRYF.

Remarks on this clone: It is likely a read error: a sequence one base away is far more abundant. J is TRBJ2-5 and V is TRBV12-3 or TRBV12-4; TRBD1 matches at 8 bases. The CDR3 sequence is 13 residues long. CDR3 nucleotides: TGTCCCAGCAGACGACAGGGGCAAGAGACCCAGTACTTC. It encodes CPSRRQGQETQYF.

This clone showed up just once. The genes are TRBV5-1 and TRBJ2-1, with D possibly matching TRBD2 (7 bases). The CDR3 covers 15 residues. V shed 0 bases and J shed 7 bases, with 14 bases lying between them. Per germline, CDR1 SGHRS and CDR2 YFSETQ. The CDR3 loop reads CASSLDGGLVNEQFF. The CDR3 nucleotides are TGCGCCAGCAGCTTGGACGGGGGGCTCGTGAATGAGCAGTTCTTC.

The chain recombines TRBV18 with TRBJ2-7, with 9 bases matching TRBD1. The CDR3 is made up of 13 amino acids. CDR1 and CDR2 from the germline V gene are KGHSH and LQKENI. V dropped 6 bases and J dropped 1; count of bases not matched to a gene: 1. The CDR3 loop reads CASSGTGSYEQYF. CDR3 sequence (DNA): TGTGCCAGCTCGGGGACAGGGTCCTACGAGCAGTACTTC.

The J gene is TRBJ1-2, the V gene TRBV5-6, with a tentative D call TRBD1 (5 bases). Between the trimmed V and J ends, which lost 4 bases and 10 bases, there was a span of 14 bases. Germline CDR1 reads SGHDT; CDR2 reads YYEEEE. The CDR3 runs to 12 residues. The CDR3 here is CASSIEGPHYTF. CDR3 DNA: TGTGCCAGCAGCATCGAGGGACCCCACTACACCTTC.

The rearrangement joins TRBV27 to TRBJ1-4; 9 bases match TRBD1. This CDR3 has 13 amino acids. Germline V gene lookup returns CDR1 MNHEY and CDR2 SMNVEV (reference sequence). The ends lost 6 bases at V and 7 bases at J; junction bases unmatched: 3. The chain's CDR3 is CASSRQGGEKLFF. In DNA form, the CDR3 reads TGTGCCAGCAGCAGACAGGGGGGTGAAAAACTGTTTTTT.

This chain connects TRBV6-2 or TRBV6-3 to TRBJ1-5, with D possibly TRBD1 on 5 matching bases. The CDR3 is made up of 19 amino acids. Trimming stripped 0 bases from V and 4 bases from J, with 22 bases between. CDR1 is MNHEY and CDR2 is SVGEGT in the germline V gene. Written as DNA, the CDR3 is TGTGCCAGCAGTTACTCCAAAACGATACCGGGGGTTCAGAATCAGCCCCAGCATTTT. As protein: CASSYSKTIPGVQNQPQHF.

The V and J genes are TRBV5-1 and TRBJ1-3, with D tentatively TRBD1 (5 bases). From germline, CDR1 is SGHRS and CDR2 YFSETQ. Deletions cut 0 bases from V and 4 bases from J, with 8 bases between. There are 14 residues in the CDR3. DNA for the CDR3: TGCGCCAGCAGCTTGGCAGGGACCGGAAACACCATATATTTT. This translates into CASSLAGTGNTIYF.

The genes are TRBV9 and TRBJ1-2; 7 bases map to TRBD1. Trimming removed 4 bases from V and 0 bases from J; junction bases left unmatched: 6. This CDR3 comprises 15 residues. Germline loops: CDR1 SGDLS, CDR2 YYNGEE. CDR3 sequence: CASSIRQGSNYGYTF. CDR3 DNA sequence: TGTGCCAGCAGCATCCGACAGGGCTCTAACTATGGCTACACCTTC. The variable domain in full, with the rest retrieved from reference TRBV9 and TRBJ1-2, is DSGVTQTPKHLITATGQRVTLRCSPRSGDLSVYWYQQSLDQGLQFLIQYYNGEERAKGNILERFSAQQFPDLHSELNLSSLELGDSALYFCASSIRQGSNYGYTFGSGTRLTVV.

This chain joins TRBV28 and TRBJ1-4, with D possibly TRBD1 on 5 matching bases. Germline values: CDR1 MDHEN, CDR2 SYDVKM. The CDR3 consists of 16 residues. The germline V and J ends were trimmed by 6 bases and 4 bases, with 18 bases remaining between them. DNA for the CDR3: TGTGCCAGCAGCCAATTTCAGCGGAGGGGTAATGAAAAACTGTTTTTT. Its protein is CASSQFQRRGNEKLFF.

The CDR3 bases are TGTGCTAGTGGACCGGGACAGCCTGGGGCAGATACGCAGTATTTT. Encoded protein: CASGPGQPGADTQYF. The chain employs TRBV12-5 and TRBJ2-3, with TRBD1 matching over 7 bases. Trimming took 6 bases from V and 4 from J; bases not matched to a gene: 10. The CDR3 runs to 15 residues. The germline V gene has CDR1 LGHNT and CDR2 FRNRAP.

This clone was picked up one time. J is TRBJ2-3 and V is TRBV14; D unclear. This CDR3 comprises 17 residues. Trimming took off 0 bases at V and 0 bases at J, with 13 bases between the two ends. Germline lookup yields CDR1 SGHDN and CDR2 FVKESK. The CDR3 DNA reads as TGTGCCAGCAGCCAAGATTGGGCACTGTCTAGCACAGATACGCAGTATTTT. It codes for CASSQDWALSSTDTQYF.

V usage is TRBV18 and J usage is TRBJ2-7; 8 nucleotides align to TRBD1. V lost 3 bases to trimming and J lost 3 bases; unmatched junction nucleotides: 10. CDR1 is KGHSH, CDR2 LQKENI, per germline. This CDR3 is 16 amino acids long. CDR3 region: CASSPLDREDHYEQYF. Here the CDR3 DNA reads TGTGCCAGCTCACCCCTGGACAGGGAGGATCACTACGAGCAGTACTTC. The variable domain in full, completed from reference TRBV18 and TRBJ2-7, reads NAGVMQNPRHLVRRRGQEARLRCSPMKGHSHVYWYRQLPEEGLKFMVYLQKENIIDESGMPKERFSAEFPKEGPSILRIQQVVRGDSAAYFCASSPLDREDHYEQYFGPGTRLTVT.

The V and J genes are TRBV5-1 and TRBJ2-3; a weak D match, TRBD1 (6 bases). The CDR3 length is 15 residues. Trimming cost V 5 bases and J 4 bases, with 17 bases left between them. From germline, CDR1 is SGHRS and CDR2 YFSETQ. CDR3 sequence (DNA): TGCGCCAGCAGAGTACAGGGCGCCTCCCCAGATACGCAGTATTTT. Protein sequence: CASRVQGASPDTQYF.

This chain joins TRBV2 and TRBJ2-2, with D tentatively TRBD1 (5 bases). Germline loops: CDR1 SNHLY, CDR2 FYNNEI. This CDR3 comprises 14 residues. V was trimmed by 6 bases and J by 0 bases, leaving 8 bases between them. The CDR3 loop reads CASSWTTNTGELFF. CDR3 nucleotides: TGTGCCAGCAGCTGGACAACGAACACCGGGGAGCTGTTTTTT.